Detailed here is one TCR beta chain. This clonotype was found a few times. This clone's antigen is unknown. The sample holds no much larger clone one base away, and base qualities are not on file. These data belong to a study of T-cell memory formation after mild COVID-19 (dated by TCRdb to about 2021). The study in broad terms: Most TCR sequence clusters were specific to one of the two donors. T-cell clones expanding and contracting after mild COVID-19 in a couple of donors were tracked by longitudinal TCRalpha and TCRbeta repertoire sequencing. Two young, previously healthy adult volunteers, one female and one male, were included in the cohort. What the study reported, not specific to this receptor: Clones contracting from day 15 to 85 had balanced CD4/CD8 phenotypes, while a second wave expanding from day 15 to 37 was biased towards CD4+. Contracting CD4+ clones turned up mainly in the CM and EM memory subsets, whereas EMRA was where CD8+ clones were enriched. The second-wave clones that peaked on day 37 were not confirmed to be SARS-CoV-2 specific. Some responding clones were found in pre-infection memory, which suggests that pre-existing cross-reactive memory T cells took part in the SARS-CoV-2 response. The study covered only a couple of mild cases, and larger cohorts including severe cases with pre-infection samples were considered necessary.

The sequencing machine was an Illumina NovaSeq 6000. TCRalpha and TCRbeta cDNA libraries were built by 5'RACE with constant-segment primers, adding sample barcodes and unique molecular identifiers. RNA was extracted from every sample with Trizol reagent. Library amplification was performed in two PCR steps, and a second sample barcode and Illumina TruSeq adapters were introduced in the second step. Sequencing of the libraries was done on an Illumina NovaSeq, producing 2 x 150 bp paired-end reads. Regarding the original processing steps: Reads were demultiplexed and collapsed into UMI-guided consensus sequences with migec v1.2.7. Using mixcr v2.1.11, UMI consensuses were aligned to TRA and TRB V and J templates and then assembled into clonotypes. A clonotype was counted as expanded or contracted only when both edgeR and NoisET called the clonotype significant, with the noise models trained on biological replicates. For edgeR calls, the cutoffs were a false discovery rate-adjusted p below 0.01 and a log2 fold-change threshold of 1. As an exploratory analysis of dynamics, PCA with hierarchical clustering was applied to max-normalized trajectories of the 1000 most abundant clonotypes. Separately sequenced CD4+ and CD8+ repertoires were used to assign the CD4 or CD8 phenotype of responding clones. Using fastp at Q25 and MiXCR, TCRdb reprocessed the public reads and kept productive beta chains. Each record represents a unique CDR3 protein, reported with the most common genes and DNA among its rows. The V and J calls shown here were made by TCRdb, not taken from the authors' results. For this sample there are about 600,000 distinct CDR3 sequences; roughly a fifth appear just once. Of the sample, around 7.7% is held by the ten largest clones.

V and J lose 1 base and 5 bases, and a span of 13 bases separates them. The germline V gene gives CDR1 as SGHRS and CDR2 as YFSETQ. Including cysteine and phenylalanine, the CDR3 has 14 amino acids. Only CDR3 DNA is held: 42 bases, read in frame from base 1. Ficoll-Paque density gradient centrifugation was used to isolate PBMCs. The sequence links TRBV5-1 to TRBJ2-7; TRBD1 is a weak D gene call, 5 bases matching. This receptor was obtained from an adult woman who had mild COVID-19 (a few samples of this study predate the infection). The sample titles of this study are shuffled in the database, so cell type and time point are left out; the donor was told from shared clones. The source material was PBMCs or a T cell subset sorted from them (not recorded which). Here the CDR3 is given as CASSLLQDANEQYF. DNA sequence: TGCGCCAGCAGCTTGTTACAGGATGCTAACGAGCAGTACTTC.